These 5 T cell receptor beta chains were all obtained from the same sample, sequenced in a study of T cells in localized non-small cell lung cancer. Some clones are missing from TCRdb's copy, which holds only in-frame ones; the method was immunoSEQ multiplex PCR. The data show 1,500 to 2,000 clones, about a third seen once. The sequences come from lung tumor tissue, collected before any cancer treatment. The receptors stem from a male donor older than 55 with stage II lung adenocarcinoma.

This clone appeared a few times. The chain combines TRBV15 with TRBJ2-7, with D possibly TRBD1 on 5 matching bases. There are 15 residues in the CDR3. Per germline, CDR1 LNHNV and CDR2 YYDKDF (reference sequence). Trimming took off 1 base at V and 2 bases at J, with 12 bases between the two ends. CDR3 in amino acids: CATSRGLVGAYEQYF. CDR3 DNA: TGTGCCACCAGCAGAGGGCTAGTAGGGGCCTACGAGCAGTACTTC.

The CDR3, as DNA: TGTGCCAGCAGTGACAGGACGGGAGGGAATGAGCAGTTCTTC. This gives the protein CASSDRTGGNEQFF. V is TRBV6-8 and J is TRBJ2-1, with 8 bases aligning to TRBD2. Losses at the gene ends were 5 bases for V and 7 bases for J; bases not matched to a gene: 7. There are 14 residues in the CDR3. CDR1 is MNHGY, CDR2 SAAAGT, per germline.

The chain recombines TRBV25-1 with TRBJ2-1; tentatively, D is TRBD1 (5 bases). Germline V lookup: CDR1 MGHDK, CDR2 SYGVNS. Trimming stripped 6 bases from V and 2 bases from J, with 8 bases between. CDR3 size: 13 residues. This CDR3 reads CASRAGPYNEQFF. The CDR3 coding sequence is TGTGCCAGCAGAGCAGGGCCCTACAATGAGCAGTTCTTC.

V usage is TRBV6-1 and J usage is TRBJ1-2; maybe TRBD1 (6 bases). Trimming removed 1 base from V and 8 bases from J, with 20 bases in between. The germline gives CDR1 MNHNS, CDR2 SASEGT. The CDR3 covers 16 residues. In DNA form, the CDR3 reads TGTGCCAGCAGTGAAGTATTCAGGGGTCGTTCTGGGGGCTACACCTTC. It codes for CASSEVFRGRSGGYTF.

This sequence joins TRBV29-1 and TRBJ1-1; D uncertain. The CDR3 totals 14 residues. Germline CDR1 reads SQVTM; CDR2 reads ANQGSEA. Between the trimmed V and J ends, which lost 3 bases and 0 bases, there was a span of 11 bases. CDR3 nucleotides: TGCAGCGTTGATTGGGGAGTCATGAACACTGAAGCTTTCTTT. It is translated as CSVDWGVMNTEAFF.